What follows are 9 T cell receptor beta chains derived from one specimen sequenced in a study of a mutant IDH1 vaccine in newly diagnosed glioma. The time point denotes: baseline, week 1 (first vaccination visit). Treatment in this sample: pre-vaccination baseline after standard-of-care therapy. The data were produced by immunoSEQ multiplex PCR, yet TCRdb's version contains in-frame clones alone and is incomplete. The table lists approximately 52,000 clones, about three quarters of them singletons. Specimen: PBMCs, collected from a glioma patient treated with radiotherapy, temozolomide or both. The source of these receptors is a woman aged 35 to 49 with glioma.

The genes are TRBV19 and TRBJ2-7; D is undetermined. Germline loops: CDR1 LNHDA, CDR2 SQIVND (reference sequence). V gave up 5 bases and J gave up 1 base, with 6 bases separating them. The CDR3 is made up of 12 amino acids. Here the CDR3 reads CASSSPSYEQYF. The DNA for the CDR3 is TGTGCCAGTAGTTCCCCATCCTACGAGCAGTACTTC.

J is TRBJ1-2 and V is TRBV25-1; TRBD1 might be the D (5 bases). The ends were cut back, 4 bases at V and 7 bases at J, with 16 bases in the middle. Per the germline V gene, CDR1 is MGHDK and CDR2 is SYGVNS. This CDR3 region has 14 residues. CDR3 in DNA: TGTGCCAGCAGTGTGGGGCAGGGAGGAGGTGGCTACACCTTC. It specifies CASSVGQGGGGYTF.

This sequence joins TRBV11-3 and TRBJ2-7; the D gene is possibly TRBD1 (6 bases). The CDR3 runs 13 residues. Between the trimmed V and J ends, which lost 5 bases and 5 bases, there was a span of 13 bases. In germline, CDR1 is SGHNT, CDR2 YENEEA. CDR3 coding DNA: TGTGCCAGCAGCAACAATCAGGGGAACGAGCAGTACTTC. Translation gives CASSNNQGNEQYF.

This rearrangement joins TRBV7-9 to TRBJ2-5; 7 nucleotides match TRBD1. The V gene's germline CDR1 is SEHNR and CDR2 FQNEAQ (reference sequence). V shed 5 bases, J shed 7 bases, and the junction held 7 bases outside the gene matches. The CDR3 length is 13 residues. The chain's CDR3 is CASSPQGDGTQYF. CDR3 coding DNA: TGTGCCAGCAGCCCCCAGGGGGATGGGACCCAGTACTTC.

The rearrangement joins TRBV15 to TRBJ1-2; tentatively, D is TRBD1 (6 bases). The V end lost 4 bases, the J end lost 4 bases, and 22 bases lay between the germline ends. The CDR3 is 17 residues long. Per the germline V gene, CDR1 is LNHNV and CDR2 is YYDKDF (reference sequence). CDR3 sequence (DNA): TGTGCCACCAGCAAGGGGGGTGGTGGTCTCGGGGCCTATGGCTACACCTTC. Translating gives CATSKGGGGLGAYGYTF. The variable domain in full, completed from reference TRBV15 and TRBJ1-2, reads DAMVIQNPRYQVTQFGKPVTLSCSQTLNHNVMYWYQQKSSQAPKLLFHYYDKDFNNEADTPDNFQSRRPNTSFCFLDIRSPGLGDTAMYLCATSKGGGGLGAYGYTFGSGTRLTVV.

The chain employs TRBV5-6 and TRBJ2-5; 10 bases match TRBD1. V shed 2 bases, J shed 5 bases, and the junction held 3 bases outside the gene matches. Germline lookup yields CDR1 SGHDT and CDR2 YYEEEE. This CDR3 spans 14 amino acids. The CDR3 here is CASSLGQGGETQYF. The CDR3 DNA is TGTGCCAGCAGCTTAGGACAGGGGGGGGAGACCCAGTACTTC.

The V and J genes are TRBV7-8 and TRBJ2-7; TRBD1 matches 7 bases. The germline CDR1 and CDR2 sequences are SGHVS and FQNEAQ. This CDR3 is 17 amino acids long. The J segment lost 4 bases and the V segment lost 5 bases, leaving 17 bases of the junction unmatched. This CDR3 is CASSRGRFVGQLYEQYF. The CDR3 region has the DNA TGTGCCAGCAGCAGAGGAAGATTTGTGGGACAGCTTTACGAGCAGTACTTC.

This clone was seen just once. The chain uses TRBV2 and TRBJ1-2; 9 nucleotides line up with TRBD1. This CDR3 has 14 amino acids. Germline CDR1 SNHLY, CDR2 FYNNEI. The J segment lost 3 bases and the V segment lost 5 bases, leaving 4 bases of the junction unmatched. For the CDR3, the DNA is TGTGCCAGCAGTATGACAGGGGGTGACTATGGCTACACCTTC. Amino acid sequence: CASSMTGGDYGYTF.

V usage is TRBV30 and J usage is TRBJ1-2; D gene ambiguous. The V end lost 4 bases, the J end lost 8 bases, and 14 bases lay between the germline ends. This CDR3 has 12 residues. Looked up from germline, CDR1 is GTSNPN and CDR2 is SVGIG (reference sequence). The CDR3: CAWTDGPRGYTF. The CDR3 DNA sequence: TGTGCCTGGACTGACGGGCCGCGAGGCTACACCTTC.